One sample yielded the 26 T cell receptor beta chains listed below, sequenced in a study of CD8 T cells in ankylosing spondylitis. Which antigens these TCRs recognize remains unknown. TCRdb re-called the 5' RACE reads with MiXCR, one entry per CDR3 protein. The sample contains 750,000 to 850,000 distinct CDR3 sequences, about 10% of which appear only once. Overall study results and limits: Ankylosing spondylitis blood seemed to carry a telltale TCR beta motif made of about 8 highly homologous variants.

The material sequenced was blood, either unsorted or a sorted T cell fraction (not recorded which). The receptors were sampled from a male donor with ankylosing spondylitis.

The V and J genes are TRBV6-5 and TRBJ1-2; D not resolved. Looked up from germline, CDR1 is MNHEY and CDR2 is SVGAGI. The CDR3 covers 11 residues. V lost 8 bases to trimming and J lost 0 bases, with 4 bases between them. CDR3 nucleotides: TGTGCCAGCCATTCTAACTATGGCTACACCTTC. Protein sequence: CASHSNYGYTF.

A few counts support this clonotype. This rearrangement joins TRBV4-3 to TRBJ2-3; D ambiguous. Germline values: CDR1 LGHNA, CDR2 YSLEER. V lost 0 bases, J lost 2 bases, and 6 bases lay in between. The CDR3 runs to 14 residues. The CDR3: CASSQEAATDTQYF. The CDR3 bases are TGCGCCAGCAGCCAAGAAGCTGCCACAGATACGCAGTATTTT.

This clonotype has ten or more counts. CDR3 sequence (DNA): TGCAGGGTACCGGGACAGGGGGATGAGCAGTTCTTC. This sequence encodes CRVPGQGDEQFF. The gene calls are TRBV20-1 and TRBJ2-1; 11 bases are shared with TRBD1. CDR1 DFQATT and CDR2 SNEGSKA come from the germline V gene (reference sequence). The CDR3 loop spans 12 amino acids.

This clonotype was detected only a few times. CDR3 nucleotide sequence: TGCAGTGCTAGGGTCGGGGGGCCGGGAAACACCATATATTTT. This codes for CSARVGGPGNTIYF. The chain couples TRBV20-1 to TRBJ1-3; perhaps TRBD1 as D (6 bases). The length of the CDR3 is 14 residues. V shed 3 bases and J shed 4 bases, with 13 bases lying between them. Looked up from germline, CDR1 is DFQATT and CDR2 is SNEGSKA (reference sequence).

The rearrangement links TRBV20-1 to TRBJ1-1, with TRBD1 matching over 9 bases. The CDR3 spans 14 residues. Germline CDR1 and CDR2: DFQATT and SNEGSKA (reference sequence). V lost 2 bases to trimming and J lost 4 bases; unmatched junction nucleotides: 5. The DNA for the CDR3 is TGCAGTGCTAGATACAGGGGGCCCGGCACTGAAGCTTTCTTT. It codes for CSARYRGPGTEAFF.

The V gene is TRBV9, the J gene TRBJ1-6; no firm D call. Germline CDR1 is SGDLS and CDR2 is YYNGEE. The CDR3 spans 15 residues. The V end lost 3 bases, the J end lost 10 bases, and 17 bases lay between the germline ends. CDR3 sequence: CASSGSGWKGSPLHF. The CDR3 coding sequence is TGTGCCAGCAGCGGCTCCGGGTGGAAGGGATCACCCCTCCACTTT.

This clonotype has ten or more counts. This chain joins TRBV7-9 and TRBJ2-2; D gene unclear. This CDR3 is built from 14 residues. V lost 0 bases to trimming and J lost 4 bases, with 6 bases between them. Germline CDR1 is SEHNR and CDR2 is FQNEAQ (reference sequence). The CDR3 nucleotides read TGTGCCAGCAGCTTAGCAAGGACCACCGGGGAGCTGTTTTTT. This translates into CASSLARTTGELFF.

V is TRBV5-1 and J is TRBJ2-1, with unresolved D. Germline CDR1 reads SGHRS; CDR2 reads YFSETQ. V lost 6 bases and J 5 bases, leaving 6 bases between the germline ends. The CDR3 is made up of 11 amino acids. CDR3 residues: CASKFDNEQFF. CDR3 DNA sequence: TGCGCCAGCAAATTTGACAATGAGCAGTTCTTC.

This clonotype was found a few times. The chain employs TRBV18 and TRBJ2-1; weak D call: TRBD1 (6 bases). Germline V lookup: CDR1 KGHSH, CDR2 LQKENI. The V gene lost 3 bases and the J gene lost 9 bases, with 18 bases spanning the gap. The length of the CDR3 is 15 residues. The CDR3 DNA follows: TGTGCCAGCTCACCCACCCGGGACATGGTTTCTGAGCAGTTCTTC. As protein: CASSPTRDMVSEQFF.

This clonotype occurred a few times. This chain uses TRBV27 with TRBJ2-1; 10 bases are a match to TRBD2. CDR3 length equals 16 residues. The germline V gene has CDR1 MNHEY and CDR2 SMNVEV (reference sequence). The V segment lost 1 base and the J segment 8 bases; nucleotides outside the gene matches: 8. The CDR3 DNA follows: TGTGCCAGCAGTTTATTTCCAGCGGGAGGGCCCGATGAGCAGTTCTTC. Translating gives CASSLFPAGGPDEQFF.

This clonotype was counted between two and nine times. The J gene is TRBJ2-3, the V gene TRBV7-9; 9 bases line up with TRBD2. Germline CDR1 and CDR2: SEHNR and FQNEAQ (reference sequence). Unmatched junction bases numbered 7, after V lost 5 bases and J lost 1 base. The CDR3 sequence is 16 residues long. CDR3 sequence (DNA): TGTGCCAGCAGCCCGAAGAGGACTAGCGGCACAGATACGCAGTATTTT. Translation gives CASSPKRTSGTDTQYF.

The chain couples TRBV5-1 to TRBJ2-2; D is perhaps TRBD1 or TRBD2 (5 bases each). The CDR3 is 16 amino acids. The germline gives CDR1 SGHRS, CDR2 YFSETQ. The V end lost 0 bases, the J end lost 3 bases, and 12 bases lay between the germline ends. CDR3: CASSLVGDGHTGELFF. CDR3 nucleotides: TGCGCCAGCAGCTTGGTTGGGGACGGACACACCGGGGAGCTGTTTTTT.

The sample holds many counts of this clonotype. This chain connects TRBV20-1 to TRBJ2-1; the D gene is possibly TRBD2 (5 bases). CDR1 DFQATT and CDR2 SNEGSKA come from the germline V gene (reference sequence). The CDR3 has 13 residues. Trimming shortened V by 1 base and J by 6 bases, and 10 bases separated the two germline ends. CDR3 residues: CSARGVALNEQFF. The CDR3 region has the DNA TGCAGTGCTAGAGGGGTAGCGCTCAATGAGCAGTTCTTC.

The table lists this clonotype with a few counts. The V and J genes are TRBV18 and TRBJ1-1, with D maybe TRBD1 (6 bases). The germline V and J ends were trimmed by 3 bases and 3 bases, with 20 bases remaining between them. CDR1 KGHSH and CDR2 LQKENI come from the germline V gene. CDR3 length: 17 amino acids. In DNA form, the CDR3 reads TGTGCCAGCTCACCTCTTTTCCTTGGGACACCGGACACTGAAGCTTTCTTT. As protein: CASSPLFLGTPDTEAFF.

This clonotype was detected many times. The V and J genes are TRBV4-2 and TRBJ2-1; tentative D call: TRBD1 (5 bases). V gave up 4 bases and J gave up 5 bases, with 15 bases separating them. This CDR3 has 15 amino acids. The germline V gene has CDR1 LGHNA and CDR2 YNFKEQ. The CDR3 bases are TGTGCCAGCAGCCTCCGACAGTTTTCGAACAATGAGCAGTTCTTC. Translation gives CASSLRQFSNNEQFF.

J is TRBJ2-7 and V is TRBV5-1; TRBD1 matches 12 bases. Per the germline V gene, CDR1 is SGHRS and CDR2 is YFSETQ. The CDR3 loop spans 14 amino acids. With 4 bases clipped from V and 11 bases from J, the junction kept 10 bases outside the gene matches. The CDR3 loop is CASSPTGTGGEKYF. CDR3 DNA: TGCGCCAGCAGCCCAACCGGGACAGGGGGCGAAAAGTACTTC.

This clonotype was found many times. The chain is built from TRBV20-1 and TRBJ2-7; D is ambiguous. The CDR3 contains 15 residues. Trimming stripped 0 bases from V and 2 bases from J, with 14 bases between. The germline V gene has CDR1 DFQATT and CDR2 SNEGSKA (reference sequence). The CDR3 coding sequence is TGCAGTGCTAGAGATCGAGGCAGACTCACCTACGAGCAGTACTTC. Protein product: CSARDRGRLTYEQYF.

This clonotype was seen a few times. V and J are TRBV24-1 and TRBJ2-1, with 11 bases lining up with TRBD2. Trimming at V came to 4 bases and at J to 7 bases, leaving 8 bases not matched to a gene. The CDR3 has 16 amino acids. Germline-derived CDR1 and CDR2 are KGHDR and SFDVKD. This CDR3 is CATSDPISGRVNEQFF. The CDR3 DNA reads TGTGCCACCAGTGACCCGATTAGCGGGAGGGTGAATGAGCAGTTCTTC.

This chain links TRBV4-3 with TRBJ1-5; tentative D call: TRBD1 (5 bases). CDR3 size: 17 residues. Germline V CDR1 and CDR2: LGHNA, YSLEER. Trimming removed 0 bases from V and 2 bases from J, with 14 bases in between. This chain's CDR3 is CASSQDVGGIGNQPQHF. The CDR3 nucleotides read TGCGCCAGCAGCCAAGATGTGGGGGGAATAGGCAATCAGCCCCAGCATTTT.

The chain combines TRBV29-1 with TRBJ2-3, with 10 bases fitting TRBD1. Germline V gene lookup returns CDR1 SQVTM and CDR2 ANQGSEA. This CDR3 is 13 amino acids long. Trimming at V came to 8 bases and at J to 6 bases, leaving 8 bases not matched to a gene. Here the CDR3 DNA reads TGCAGCTCACTGGGACAGGGGTTGGATACGCAGTATTTT. Translated, it gives CSSLGQGLDTQYF.

The chain uses TRBV5-6 and TRBJ2-1; 9 bases match TRBD1. With V trimmed by 4 bases and J by 5 bases, 7 bases remained unmatched. CDR1 SGHDT and CDR2 YYEEEE come from the germline V gene. This CDR3 has 15 residues. CDR3 nucleotides: TGTGCCAGCAGCCCCGACAGGGGGAGCAACAATGAGCAGTTCTTC. It translates to CASSPDRGSNNEQFF.

This clonotype appeared many times. This sequence joins TRBV20-1 and TRBJ1-6; the D is unclear. Trimming removed 6 bases at V and 7 bases at J, with 13 bases between. Germline V CDR1 and CDR2: DFQATT, SNEGSKA (reference sequence). The CDR3 length is 13 residues. CDR3 nucleotide sequence: TGCAGTGCGAGGCTACTGGGGAATTCACCCCTCCACTTT. This gives the protein CSARLLGNSPLHF.

This clonotype was detected ten times or more. The chain uses TRBV5-4 and TRBJ2-5; 15 bases line up with TRBD2. Germline CDR1 reads SGHNT; CDR2 reads YYREEE (reference sequence). The CDR3 has 15 residues. J was trimmed by 4 bases and V by 5 bases; bases with no gene match: 3. Written as DNA, the CDR3 is TGTGCCAGCAGTTCGGGACTAGCGGGGGGAGAGACCCAGTACTTC. Protein product: CASSSGLAGGETQYF.

This clonotype was seen at least ten times. The chain links TRBV18 to TRBJ1-2, with 8 positions matching TRBD1. Germline CDR1 and CDR2: KGHSH and LQKENI. Trimming took 3 bases from V and 1 from J; bases not matched to a gene: 4. CDR3 length: 15 residues. CDR3 coding DNA: TGTGCCAGCTCACCGGGGACAGGCTTTAACTATGGCTACACCTTC. Residues: CASSPGTGFNYGYTF.

This CDR3 reads CATSAPGMGTGAYEQYF. CDR3 DNA: TGTGCCACCAGTGCCCCCGGAATGGGGACGGGGGCCTACGAGCAGTACTTC. The genes are TRBV24-1 and TRBJ2-7; D might be TRBD2 (6 bases). V was pared by 5 bases and J by 2 bases, with 21 bases between. Germline V gives CDR1 KGHDR, CDR2 SFDVKD. The CDR3 totals 17 residues.

This chain joins TRBV6-5 and TRBJ2-7; D is unresolved. The CDR3 sequence is 14 residues long. The V gene's germline CDR1 is MNHEY and CDR2 SVGAGI. The V gene lost 0 bases and the J gene lost 1 base, with 7 bases spanning the gap. CDR3: CASSYSIGSYEQYF. The CDR3 DNA reads TGTGCCAGCAGTTACTCGATCGGGTCCTACGAGCAGTACTTC.